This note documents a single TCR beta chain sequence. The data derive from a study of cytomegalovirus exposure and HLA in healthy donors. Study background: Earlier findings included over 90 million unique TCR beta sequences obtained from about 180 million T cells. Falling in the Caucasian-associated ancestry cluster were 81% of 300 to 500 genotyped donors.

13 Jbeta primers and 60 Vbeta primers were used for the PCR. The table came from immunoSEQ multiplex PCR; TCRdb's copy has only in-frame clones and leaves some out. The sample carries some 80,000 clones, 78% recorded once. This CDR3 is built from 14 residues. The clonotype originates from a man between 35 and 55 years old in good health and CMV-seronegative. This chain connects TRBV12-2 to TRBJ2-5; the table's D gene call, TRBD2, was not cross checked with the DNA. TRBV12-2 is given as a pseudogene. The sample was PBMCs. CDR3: CASRFFKGGETQYF. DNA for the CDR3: TGTGCAAGTCGCTTCTTTAAAGGAGGAGAGACCCAGTACTTC.